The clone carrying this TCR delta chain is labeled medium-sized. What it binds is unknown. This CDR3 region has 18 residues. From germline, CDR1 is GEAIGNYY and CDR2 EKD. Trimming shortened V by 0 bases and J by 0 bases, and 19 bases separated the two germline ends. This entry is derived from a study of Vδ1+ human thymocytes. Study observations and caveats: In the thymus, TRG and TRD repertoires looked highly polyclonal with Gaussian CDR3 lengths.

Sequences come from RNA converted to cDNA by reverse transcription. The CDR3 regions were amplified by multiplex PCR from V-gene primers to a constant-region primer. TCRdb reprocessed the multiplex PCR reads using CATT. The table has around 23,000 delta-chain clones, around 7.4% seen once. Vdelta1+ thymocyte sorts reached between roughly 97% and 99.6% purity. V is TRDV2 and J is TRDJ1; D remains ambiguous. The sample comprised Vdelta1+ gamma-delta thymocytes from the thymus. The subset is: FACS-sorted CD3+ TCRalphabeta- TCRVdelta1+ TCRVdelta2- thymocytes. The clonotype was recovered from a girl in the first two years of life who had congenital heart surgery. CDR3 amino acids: CACDTEETQTRYTDKLIF. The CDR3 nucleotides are TGTGCCTGTGACACCGAGGAGACCCAGACAAGGTACACCGATAAACTCATCTTT.